This is a list of T cell receptor beta chains from one sample in a study of blood T cell repertoires in COVID-19. The method was immunoSEQ multiplex PCR; TCRdb's version includes in-frame clones alone and lacks a portion of them. Here the sample spans around 68,000 clones, about nine tenths being singletons. The specimen was peripheral blood. These receptors came from a woman in her fifties or sixties with acute or convalescent COVID-19. The conserved cysteine and the conserved F or W are not part of the CDR3 here.

V gene: TRBV3-1/TRBV3-2
J gene: TRBJ1-3
CDR3 protein: ASRDTGAGNTIY

V gene: TRBV18
J gene: TRBJ1-3
CDR3 protein: ASSLFSGLLDSGNTIY

V gene: TRBV19
J gene: TRBJ1-2
CDR3 protein: ASTHWGGAPKDYGYT

V gene: TRBV5-1
J gene: TRBJ2-2
CDR3 protein: ASSRGQGDTGELF

V gene: TRBV28
J gene: TRBJ1-2
CDR3 protein: ASNPAPGSYGYT

V gene: TRBV6-5
J gene: TRBJ1-1
CDR3 protein: ASTKGQTMNTEAF

V gene: TRBV13
J gene: TRBJ2-2
CDR3 protein: ASSLRQNTGELF

V gene: TRBV7-9
J gene: TRBJ1-2
CDR3 protein: ASSLVGDSLLNYGYT

V gene: TRBV5-1
J gene: TRBJ1-3
CDR3 protein: ASSMGPMRERDTIY

V gene: TRBV15
J gene: TRBJ1-2
CDR3 protein: ATSRVTVYSNYGYT

V gene: TRBV28
J gene: TRBJ1-4
CDR3 protein: ATVDSPNEKLF

V gene: TRBV2
J gene: TRBJ2-2
CDR3 protein: ASSEGRTSGDTGELF

V gene: TRBV7-9
J gene: TRBJ1-1
CDR3 protein: ASSPLSNTEAF

V gene: TRBV2
J gene: TRBJ2-7
CDR3 protein: ASSHLAGGYEQY

V gene: TRBV30
J gene: TRBJ2-7
CDR3 protein: AWSRLGYEQY

V gene: TRBV9
J gene: TRBJ2-1
CDR3 protein: ASSEGLALHNEQF

V gene: TRBV19
J gene: TRBJ1-3
CDR3 protein: ASRPEGPGNTIY

V gene: TRBV30
J gene: TRBJ1-3
CDR3 protein: AWTRSLGNTIY

V gene: TRBV5-4
J gene: TRBJ2-7
CDR3 protein: ASSQGAGTPSSYEQY

V gene: TRBV2
J gene: TRBJ1-5
CDR3 protein: ASSDRGTSNQPQH

V gene: TRBV2
J gene: TRBJ2-7
CDR3 protein: ASSVNYEQY

V gene: TRBV28
J gene: TRBJ1-3
CDR3 protein: ASSLRGLGNTIY